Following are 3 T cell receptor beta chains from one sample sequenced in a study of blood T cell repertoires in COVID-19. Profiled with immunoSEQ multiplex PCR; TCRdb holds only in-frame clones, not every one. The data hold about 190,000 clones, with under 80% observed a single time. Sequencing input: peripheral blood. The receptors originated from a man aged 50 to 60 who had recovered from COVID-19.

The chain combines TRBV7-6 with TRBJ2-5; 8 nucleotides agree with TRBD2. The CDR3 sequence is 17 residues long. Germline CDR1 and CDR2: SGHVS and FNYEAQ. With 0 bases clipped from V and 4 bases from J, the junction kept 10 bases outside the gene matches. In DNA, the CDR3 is TGTGCCAGCAGCTTAGCCACGGGACTAGGCGTTGGAGAGACCCAGTACTTC. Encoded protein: CASSLATGLGVGETQYF.

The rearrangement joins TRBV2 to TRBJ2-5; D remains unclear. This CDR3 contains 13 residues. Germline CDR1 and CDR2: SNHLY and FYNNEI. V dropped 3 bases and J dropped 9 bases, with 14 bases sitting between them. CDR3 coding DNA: TGTGCCAGCAGTGAGACTCAGACGAGTCCCCAGTACTTC. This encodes CASSETQTSPQYF.

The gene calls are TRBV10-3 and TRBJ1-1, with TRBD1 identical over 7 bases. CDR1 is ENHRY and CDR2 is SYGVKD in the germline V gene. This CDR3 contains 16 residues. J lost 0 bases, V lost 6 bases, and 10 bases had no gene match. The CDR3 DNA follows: TGTGCCATCAGGGGAGACAGGGCCGACCTGAACACTGAAGCTTTCTTT. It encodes CAIRGDRADLNTEAFF.